Listed here are 15 T cell receptor beta chains from one sample, sequenced in a study of blood T cells in healthy people across ages. A second PCR, run for roughly 7 to 11 cycles, used a sample-barcoded 5' primer plus a J-beta primer mix. TCRdb independently ran MiXCR on the 5' RACE reads; one entry per CDR3 protein. The sample contains nearly 800,000 distinct CDR3 sequences, approximately 60% of which appear only once. Sequenced material: blood. These TCRs come from a man aged 35 to 55 in good health.

The chain carries TRBV2 and TRBJ2-1; a weak D match, TRBD1 (6 bases). Trimming left V 8 bases short and J 6 bases short, with 8 bases between. The CDR3 is made up of 11 amino acids. CDR1 is SNHLY and CDR2 is FYNNEI in the germline V gene. This CDR3 reads CASQGGNEQFF. CDR3 bases: TGTGCCAGCCAAGGGGGCAATGAGCAGTTCTTC.

This chain links TRBV24-1 with TRBJ1-5; no firm D call. Trimming took 5 bases from V and 4 from J, leaving 8 bases between them. In germline, CDR1 is KGHDR, CDR2 SFDVKD. The CDR3 length is 13 residues. Here the CDR3 reads CATSGVGNQPQHF. CDR3 DNA: TGTGCCACCAGTGGCGTGGGTAATCAGCCCCAGCATTTT.

This clonotype occurred a few times. The chain couples TRBV2 to TRBJ2-7; D is uncertain. Germline V gene lookup returns CDR1 SNHLY and CDR2 FYNNEI. Trimming stripped 7 bases from V and 1 base from J, with 5 bases between. The CDR3 sequence is 11 residues long. The CDR3 sequence is CASMLSYEQYF. The CDR3 DNA reads as TGTGCCAGCATGCTATCCTACGAGCAGTACTTC.

The V gene is TRBV3-1, the J gene TRBJ2-7; possibly TRBD2 for D (6 bases). CDR3 length equals 14 residues. Per the germline V gene, CDR1 is LGHDT and CDR2 is YNNKEL (reference sequence). Trimming took off 3 bases at V and 3 bases at J, with 12 bases between the two ends. The CDR3 loop reads CASSQEGPFYEQYF. CDR3 in DNA: TGTGCCAGCAGCCAGGAGGGCCCGTTCTACGAGCAGTACTTC.

In this sample, this clonotype turned up a few times. This chain links TRBV20-1 with TRBJ2-1; possible D gene TRBD2, 5 bases. Trimming left V 0 bases short and J 10 bases short, with 7 bases between. This CDR3 spans 11 amino acids. Germline V gene lookup returns CDR1 DFQATT and CDR2 SNEGSKA (reference sequence). The CDR3 DNA follows: TGCAGTGCTAGAGAGGAGGACGAGCAGTTCTTC. Amino acids: CSAREEDEQFF.

In this sample, this clonotype turned up a few times. This rearrangement joins TRBV24-1 to TRBJ2-4; a weak D match, TRBD1 (5 bases). With the DNA end fitting TRBJ2-7 better, the J assignment may be wrong. CDR1 KGHDR and CDR2 SFDVKD come from the germline V gene. The CDR3 sequence is 15 residues long. The CDR3 region is CATSDTATGTGEQYF. Here the CDR3 DNA reads TGTGCCACCAGTGATACCGCTACCGGAACAGGCGAGCAGTACTTC.

In its sample, this clonotype was seen a few times. V usage is TRBV29-1 and J usage is TRBJ1-2; D possibly corresponds to TRBD1 (6 bases). The CDR3 is 17 amino acids. The germline V gene encodes CDR1 SQVTM and CDR2 ANQGSEA. Trimming stripped 3 bases from V and 5 bases from J, with 25 bases between. The CDR3 reads CSVDLPTSRGGDYGYTF. CDR3 nucleotide sequence: TGCAGCGTTGATCTCCCGACCTCCCGAGGGGGGGATTATGGCTACACCTTC. The whole variable domain, remainder taken from reference TRBV29-1 and TRBJ1-2, is SAVISQKPSRDICQRGTSLTIQCQVDSQVTMMFWYRQQPGQSLTLIATANQGSEATYESGFVIDKFPISRPNLTFSTLTVSNMSPEDSSIYLCSVDLPTSRGGDYGYTFGSGTRLTVV.

The J gene is TRBJ2-3, the V gene TRBV6-2 or TRBV6-3; 7 nucleotides agree with TRBD1. This CDR3 spans 17 amino acids. Germline V gene sequence: CDR1 MNHEY, CDR2 SVGEGT. The J segment lost 2 bases and the V segment lost 5 bases, leaving 13 bases of the junction unmatched. The CDR3 spells CASSRQGSVPYTDTQYF. The CDR3 nucleotides read TGTGCCAGCAGTCGACAGGGATCGGTCCCATACACAGATACGCAGTATTTT.

The rearrangement uses TRBV20-1 and TRBJ2-3, with 11 positions matching TRBD2. Germline V gives CDR1 DFQATT, CDR2 SNEGSKA (reference sequence). This CDR3 has 17 amino acids. Germline trimming cut 5 bases from V and 0 bases from J; bases unmatched to any gene: 10. This CDR3 reads CSAWILAGGKSTDTQYF. In DNA form, the CDR3 reads TGCAGTGCTTGGATTCTAGCGGGAGGTAAAAGCACAGATACGCAGTATTTT.

The chain links TRBV12-3 or TRBV12-4 to TRBJ2-6; 8 nucleotides agree with TRBD1. Unmatched junction bases numbered 7, after V lost 5 bases and J lost 4 bases. The CDR3 is 16 residues long. CDR3 residues: CASSPQGAVGANVLTF. DNA of the CDR3: TGTGCCAGCAGTCCCCAGGGGGCGGTCGGGGCCAACGTCCTGACTTTC.

The chain links TRBV7-2 to TRBJ2-5, with unresolved D. The germline V gene has CDR1 SGHTA and CDR2 FQGNSA. V lost 5 bases, J lost 2 bases, and 15 bases lay in between. The CDR3 consists of 15 residues. CDR3 sequence (DNA): TGTGCCAGCAGCCCAGTACGGAACTCTCAAGAGACCCAGTACTTC. This sequence encodes CASSPVRNSQETQYF.

The rearrangement joins TRBV15 to TRBJ1-2; TRBD1 might be the D (5 bases). The V gene lost 0 bases and the J gene lost 8 bases, with 13 bases spanning the gap. The CDR3 consists of 14 residues. In germline, CDR1 is LNHNV, CDR2 YYDKDF (reference sequence). The DNA for the CDR3 is TGTGCCACCAGCAGAGATAGGAAGGGGAGCGGCTACACCTTC. Translation: CATSRDRKGSGYTF.

The rearrangement uses TRBV14 and TRBJ2-7; the D call may be TRBD1 or TRBD2 (5 bases each). Germline CDR1 and CDR2: SGHDN and FVKESK. The CDR3 runs to 19 residues. V was trimmed by 3 bases and J by 4 bases, leaving 28 bases between them. This CDR3 reads CASSHLFKGRDASYYEQYF. CDR3 sequence (DNA): TGTGCCAGCAGCCATCTCTTCAAAGGCCGGGACGCTTCTTATTACGAGCAGTACTTC. Filled out from reference TRBV14 and TRBJ2-7, the complete variable domain reads EAGVTQFPSHSVIEKGQTVTLRCDPISGHDNLYWYRRVMGKEIKFLLHFVKESKQDESGMPNNRFLAERTGGTYSTLKVQPAELEDSGVYFCASSHLFKGRDASYYEQYFGPGTRLTVT.

The chain uses TRBV11-1 and TRBJ2-1; D not resolved. Trimming left V 5 bases short and J 7 bases short, with 12 bases between. The length of the CDR3 is 13 residues. Germline V gene lookup returns CDR1 SGHAT and CDR2 FQDESV (reference sequence). The CDR3 nucleotides read TGTGCCAGCAGCCGGTTGGGTCCGAATGAGCAGTTCTTC. Translating gives CASSRLGPNEQFF.

The CDR3 protein is CASSPLGREIYNEQFF. The CDR3 DNA reads as TGTGCCAGCAGCCCCCTGGGGCGGGAGATCTACAATGAGCAGTTCTTC. The gene calls are TRBV9 and TRBJ2-1, with 7 bases aligning to TRBD2. The CDR3 totals 16 residues. CDR1 and CDR2 from the germline V gene are SGDLS and YYNGEE. With V trimmed by 4 bases and J by 3 bases, 10 bases remained unmatched.